A single TCR beta chain is shown here with its context. Method: immunoSEQ multiplex PCR; TCRdb's copy keeps in-frame clones and lacks some. The table records some 14,000 clones, about 80% of them present only once. The data originate from a study of OX40 agonist ivuxolimab in advanced cancers. Trimming cost V 6 bases and J 0 bases, with 12 bases left between them. CDR1 is SGHVS, CDR2 FQNEAQ, per germline. The CDR3 extends over 16 amino acids. The specimen was CD4+ or CD8+ T cells sorted from blood, collected in a trial of the OX40 agonist ivuxolimab. This sequence originates from an adult with an advanced solid tumor such as melanoma, head and neck, liver or kidney cancer. The chain recombines TRBV7-8 with TRBJ1-6, with D perhaps TRBD1 (5 bases). CDR3 amino acids: CASSFIDSSYNSPLHF. The DNA of the CDR3 is TGTGCCAGCAGTTTTATCGACAGCTCCTATAATTCACCCCTCCACTTT. The full variable domain, its missing parts supplied by reference TRBV7-8 and TRBJ1-6, is GAGVSQSPRYKVAKRGQDVALRCDPISGHVSLFWYQQALGQGPEFLTYFQNEAQLDKSGLPSDRFFAERPEGSVSTLKIQRTQQEDSAVYLCASSFIDSSYNSPLHFGNGTRLTVT.